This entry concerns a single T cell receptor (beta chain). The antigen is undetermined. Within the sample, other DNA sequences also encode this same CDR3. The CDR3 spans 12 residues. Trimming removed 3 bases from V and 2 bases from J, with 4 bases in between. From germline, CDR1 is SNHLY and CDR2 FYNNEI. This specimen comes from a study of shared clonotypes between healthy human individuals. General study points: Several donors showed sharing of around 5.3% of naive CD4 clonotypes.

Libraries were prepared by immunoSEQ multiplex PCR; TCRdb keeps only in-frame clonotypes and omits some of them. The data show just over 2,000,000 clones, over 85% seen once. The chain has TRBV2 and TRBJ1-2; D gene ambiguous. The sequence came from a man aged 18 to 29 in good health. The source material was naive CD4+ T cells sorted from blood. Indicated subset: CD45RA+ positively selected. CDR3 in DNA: TGTGCCAGCAGTGAGCAGAACTATGGCTACACCTTC. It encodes CASSEQNYGYTF.